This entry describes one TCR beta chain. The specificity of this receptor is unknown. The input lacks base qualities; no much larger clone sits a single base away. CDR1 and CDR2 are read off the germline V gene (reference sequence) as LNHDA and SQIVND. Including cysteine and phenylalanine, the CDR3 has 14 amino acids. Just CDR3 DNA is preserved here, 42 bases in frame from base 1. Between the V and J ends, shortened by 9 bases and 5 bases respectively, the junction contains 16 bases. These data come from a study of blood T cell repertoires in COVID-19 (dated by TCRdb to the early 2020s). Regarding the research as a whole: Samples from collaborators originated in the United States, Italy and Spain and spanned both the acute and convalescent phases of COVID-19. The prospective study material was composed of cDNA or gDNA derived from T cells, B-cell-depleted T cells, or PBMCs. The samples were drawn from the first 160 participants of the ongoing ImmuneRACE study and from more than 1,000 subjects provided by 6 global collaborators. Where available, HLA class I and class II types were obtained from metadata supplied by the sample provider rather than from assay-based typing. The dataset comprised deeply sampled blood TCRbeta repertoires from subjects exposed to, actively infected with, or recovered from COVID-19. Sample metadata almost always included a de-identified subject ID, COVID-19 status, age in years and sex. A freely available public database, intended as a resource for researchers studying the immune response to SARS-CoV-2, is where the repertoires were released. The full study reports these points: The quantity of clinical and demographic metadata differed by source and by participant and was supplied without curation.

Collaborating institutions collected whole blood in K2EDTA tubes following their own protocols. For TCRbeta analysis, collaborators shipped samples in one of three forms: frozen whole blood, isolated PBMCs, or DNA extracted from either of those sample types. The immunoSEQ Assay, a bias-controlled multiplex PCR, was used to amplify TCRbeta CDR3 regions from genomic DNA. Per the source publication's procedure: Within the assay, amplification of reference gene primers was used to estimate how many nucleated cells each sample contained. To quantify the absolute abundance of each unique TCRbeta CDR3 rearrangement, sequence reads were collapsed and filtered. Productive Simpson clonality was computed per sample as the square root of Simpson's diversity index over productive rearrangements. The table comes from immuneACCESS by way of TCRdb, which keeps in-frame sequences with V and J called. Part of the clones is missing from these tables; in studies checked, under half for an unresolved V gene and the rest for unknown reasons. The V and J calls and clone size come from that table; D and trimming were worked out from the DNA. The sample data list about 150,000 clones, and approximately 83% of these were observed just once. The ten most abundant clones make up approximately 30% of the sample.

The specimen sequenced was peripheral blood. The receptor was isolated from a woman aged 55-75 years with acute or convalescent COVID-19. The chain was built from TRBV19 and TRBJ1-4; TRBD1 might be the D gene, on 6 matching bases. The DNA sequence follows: TGTGCCAGCGCCTCGGGACAAGAAAATGAAAAACTGTTTTTT. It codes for CASASGQENEKLFF.